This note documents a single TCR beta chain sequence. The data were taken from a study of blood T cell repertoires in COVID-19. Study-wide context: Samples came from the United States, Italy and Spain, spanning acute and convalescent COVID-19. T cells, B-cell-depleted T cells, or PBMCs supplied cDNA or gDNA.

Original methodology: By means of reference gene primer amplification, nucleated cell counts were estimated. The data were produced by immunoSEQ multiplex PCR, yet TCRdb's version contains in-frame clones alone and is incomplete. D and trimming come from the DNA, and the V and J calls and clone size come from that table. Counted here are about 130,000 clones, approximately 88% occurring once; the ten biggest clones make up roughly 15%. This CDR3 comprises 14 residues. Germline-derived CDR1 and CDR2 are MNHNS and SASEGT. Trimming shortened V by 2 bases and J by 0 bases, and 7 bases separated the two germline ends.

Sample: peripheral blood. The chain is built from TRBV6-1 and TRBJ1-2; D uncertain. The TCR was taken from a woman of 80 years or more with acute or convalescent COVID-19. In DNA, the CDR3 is TGTGCCAGCAGTGAACACGGTTCTAACTATGGCTACACCTTC. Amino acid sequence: CASSEHGSNYGYTF.